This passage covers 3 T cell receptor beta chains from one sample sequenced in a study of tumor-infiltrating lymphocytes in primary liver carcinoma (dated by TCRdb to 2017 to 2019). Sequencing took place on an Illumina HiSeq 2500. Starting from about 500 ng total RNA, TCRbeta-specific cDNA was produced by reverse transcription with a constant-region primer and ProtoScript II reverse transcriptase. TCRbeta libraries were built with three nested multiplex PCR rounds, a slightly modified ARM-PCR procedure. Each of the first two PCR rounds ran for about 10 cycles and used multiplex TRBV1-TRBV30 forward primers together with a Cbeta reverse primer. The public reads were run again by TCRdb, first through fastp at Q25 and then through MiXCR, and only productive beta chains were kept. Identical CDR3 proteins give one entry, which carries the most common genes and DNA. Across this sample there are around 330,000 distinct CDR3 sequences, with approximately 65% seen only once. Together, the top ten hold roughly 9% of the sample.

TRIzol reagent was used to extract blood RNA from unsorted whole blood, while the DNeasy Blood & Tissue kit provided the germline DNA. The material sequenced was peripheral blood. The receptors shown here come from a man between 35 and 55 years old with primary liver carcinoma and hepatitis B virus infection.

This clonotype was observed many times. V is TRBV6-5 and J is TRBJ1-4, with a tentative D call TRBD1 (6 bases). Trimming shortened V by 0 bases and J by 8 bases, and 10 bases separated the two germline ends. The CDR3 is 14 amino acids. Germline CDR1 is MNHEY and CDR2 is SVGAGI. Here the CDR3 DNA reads TGTGCCAGCAGTTACTCGGACGGGGGCGAAAAACTGTTTTTT. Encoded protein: CASSYSDGGEKLFF.

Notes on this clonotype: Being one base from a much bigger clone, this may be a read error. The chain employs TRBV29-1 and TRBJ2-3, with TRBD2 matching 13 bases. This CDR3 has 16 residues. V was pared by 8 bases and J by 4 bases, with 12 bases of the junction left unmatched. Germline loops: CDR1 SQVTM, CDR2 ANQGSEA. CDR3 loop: CSIPQGLAGVADTQYF. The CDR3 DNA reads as TGCAGCATACCCCAAGGACTAGCGGGAGTGGCAGATACGCAGTATTTT.

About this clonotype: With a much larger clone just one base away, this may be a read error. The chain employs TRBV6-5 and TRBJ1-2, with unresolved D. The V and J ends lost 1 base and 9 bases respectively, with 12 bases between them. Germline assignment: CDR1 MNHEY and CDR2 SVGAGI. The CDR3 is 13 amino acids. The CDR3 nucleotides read TGTGCCAGCAGTTACTTATCTATACCCTGCTACACCTTC. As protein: CASSYLSIPCYTF.